Given below is one T cell receptor (beta chain) in context. Its antigen remains unidentified. Using a J-beta primer mix together with a sample-barcoded 5' primer, a second PCR was run for 7 to 11 cycles. TCRdb itself ran the 5' RACE reads through MiXCR, one entry per CDR3 protein. The table lists about 590,000 distinct CDR3 sequences, approximately 30% of them singletons. The data belong to a study of blood T cells in healthy people across ages. Background on the study: The capture of about one barcoded beta molecule per two T cells was achieved by template switching. Study-wide findings and caveats: Calculation of diversity from one million T cells yielded estimates considered to be underestimates.

CDR3 length equals 14 residues. Germline assignment: CDR1 MNHNS and CDR2 SASEGT. V shed 7 bases and J shed 1 base, with 13 bases lying between them. V gene TRBV6-1 combines with J gene TRBJ2-5; unclear D gene. This TCR was recovered from a woman of 80 years or more in good health. Sequencing was carried out using blood. Here the CDR3 DNA reads TGTGCCAGCAAAGGGTCAGCCACCCAAGAGACCCAGTACTTC. It yields the protein CASKGSATQETQYF.